A selection of T cell receptor beta chains follows, all from one sample in a study of cytomegalovirus exposure and HLA in healthy donors. Assay used: immunoSEQ multiplex PCR; TCRdb lists only in-frame clones, some missing. The sample has around 150,000 clones, 80% to 90% seen once; the top ten hold 7%. The specimen sequenced was PBMCs. The receptors come from a woman in her 30s in good health and CMV-seropositive. Both conserved end residues are part of each CDR3. Each record gives: clone size, D gene, J gene, V gene, CDR3 DNA, CDR3 protein. D genes are given only for firm matches. Part of the rows lack a size; the others show once, few, many or a class for expanded clones.

size: .
D: .
J: TRBJ2-5
V: TRBV4-2
DNA: TGTGCCAGCAGCCAAGTGTCGGGGGTAGAGACCCAGTACTTC
CDR3: CASSQVSGVETQYF

size: few
D: .
J: TRBJ1-2
V: TRBV5-1
DNA: TGCGCCAGCAGCTTGGGACAGTTAGGCTACACCTTC
CDR3: CASSLGQLGYTF

size: .
D: .
J: TRBJ2-5
V: TRBV28
DNA: TGTGCCAGCAGTTCTACCCGAACAGGGATGGAGACCCAGTACTTC
CDR3: CASSSTRTGMETQYF

size: .
D: TRBD1
J: TRBJ2-6
V: TRBV9
DNA: TGTGCCAGCAGCCCCAGGACAGGCGTGGACGTCCTGACTTTC
CDR3: CASSPRTGVDVLTF

size: .
D: .
J: TRBJ2-7
V: TRBV10-3
DNA: TGTGCCATCAGTGAGTACGGCGAGCAGTACTTC
CDR3: CAISEYGEQYF

size: .
D: TRBD2
J: TRBJ2-7
V: TRBV27
DNA: TGTGCCAGCAGCCTAGCGGGACACCGCTCCTACGAGCAGTACTTC
CDR3: CASSLAGHRSYEQYF

size: .
D: .
J: TRBJ2-2
V: TRBV28
DNA: TGTGCCAGCAGTTTCAGTTACGGGGAGCTGTTTTTT
CDR3: CASSFSYGELFF

size: once
D: .
J: TRBJ1-2
V: TRBV6-1
DNA: TGTGCCAGCAGTGAATACAGGGCCGACCTCAAGGATGGCTACACCTTC
CDR3: CASSEYRADLKDGYTF

size: .
D: TRBD2
J: TRBJ2-2
V: TRBV9
DNA: TGTGCCAGCAGCGTATTAGCGGGGGTTAGCACCGGGGAGCTGTTTTTT
CDR3: CASSVLAGVSTGELFF

size: .
D: .
J: TRBJ1-2
V: TRBV10-3
DNA: TGTGCCATCAGTGAGTCGACTCGACCGTACTATGGCTACACCTTC
CDR3: CAISESTRPYYGYTF